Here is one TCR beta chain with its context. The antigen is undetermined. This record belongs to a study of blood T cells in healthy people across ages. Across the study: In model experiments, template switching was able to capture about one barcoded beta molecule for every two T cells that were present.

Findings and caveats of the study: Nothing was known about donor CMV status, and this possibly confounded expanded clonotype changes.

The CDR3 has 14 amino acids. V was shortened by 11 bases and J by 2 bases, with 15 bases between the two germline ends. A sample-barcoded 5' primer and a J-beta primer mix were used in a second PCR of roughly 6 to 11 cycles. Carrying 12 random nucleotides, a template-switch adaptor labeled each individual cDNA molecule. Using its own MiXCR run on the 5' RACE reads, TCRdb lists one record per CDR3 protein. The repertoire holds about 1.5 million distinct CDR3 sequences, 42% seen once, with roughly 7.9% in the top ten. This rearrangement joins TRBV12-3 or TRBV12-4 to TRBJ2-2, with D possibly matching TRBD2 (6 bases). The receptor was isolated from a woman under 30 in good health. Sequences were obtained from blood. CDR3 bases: TGTGCCGGACAATCGGAGGGCAACACCGGGGAGCTGTTTTTT. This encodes CAGQSEGNTGELFF.